This T cell receptor beta chain was recorded in a study of T cells after somatic rescue of genetic block. Germline V gene data show CDR1 as DFQATT and CDR2 as SNEGSKA (reference sequence). This CDR3 comprises 11 residues. Trimming shortened V by 6 bases and J by 11 bases, and 17 bases separated the two germline ends. Only in-frame clones appear in the TCRdb table, and some are missing; sequencing was by immunoSEQ multiplex PCR. The sample consists of 55,000 to 75,000 clones, about 90% of them appearing once. This chain links TRBV20-1 with TRBJ2-7; maybe TRBD1 (6 bases). The sample consisted of peripheral blood mononuclear cells (PBMCs). The sequence came from a man aged 40-55 years. The CDR3 DNA sequence: TGCAGTGCACCCCGGGACGACAGGAAGTACTTC. This codes for CSAPRDDRKYF.